The sequence of this TCR beta chain was determined in a study of Graves' ophthalmopathy and Graves' hyperthyroidism. The study amplified TCR beta CDR3 regions using RNA transcripts. HTBI primers were employed in first-round RT-PCR, then a second-round multiplex PCR followed. Via MiXCR, TCRdb re-called the multiplex PCR reads, giving one row per CDR3 protein. The sample holds 740,000 or so distinct CDR3 sequences; approximately 40% are singletons and the top ten take 44%. Symptoms, serum thyroxine and TRAb, thyroid ultrasound, and orbital computed tomography formed the diagnostic basis. V was pared by 6 bases and J by 7 bases, with 12 bases between. Per the germline V gene, CDR1 is MGHDK and CDR2 is SYGVNS. CDR3 length equals 13 residues.

Sequences were obtained from peripheral blood. The V and J genes are TRBV25-1 and TRBJ2-2; no clear D. This clonotype was obtained from an adult man with Graves' ophthalmopathy. The CDR3 reads CASSQSRVGELFF. The CDR3 coding sequence is TGTGCCAGCAGCCAATCAAGAGTCGGGGAGCTGTTTTTT.